One and the same sample provided the 4 T cell receptor beta chains below, sequenced in a study of T cells after somatic rescue of genetic block. Assay used: immunoSEQ multiplex PCR; TCRdb lists only in-frame clones, some missing. Here the sample spans roughly 58,000 clones, about 96% being singletons. The sample was peripheral blood mononuclear cells (PBMCs). The receptors derive from a child less than two years old.

This clone was seen a single time. The chain is built from TRBV27 and TRBJ1-2, with D uncertain. The CDR3 totals 13 residues. The V gene lost 5 bases and the J gene lost 2 bases, with 9 bases spanning the gap. Germline V gene lookup returns CDR1 MNHEY and CDR2 SMNVEV (reference sequence). The CDR3 sequence is CASSPMGNYGYTF. In nucleotides, the CDR3 is TGTGCCAGCAGTCCCATGGGGAACTATGGCTACACCTTC.

The genes are TRBV11-3 and TRBJ2-1; 8 nucleotides align to TRBD2. The V and J ends lost 1 base and 4 bases, in that order; junction bases with no gene match: 3. Per germline, CDR1 SGHNT and CDR2 YENEEA. CDR3 size: 15 residues. CDR3 coding DNA: TGTGCCAGCAGCTTAGCGGGAGGGCGGTACAATGAGCAGTTCTTC. Its translation is CASSLAGGRYNEQFF. Based on the CDR3 plus reference TRBV11-3 and TRBJ2-1, the full variable domain is EAGVVQSPRYKIIEKKQPVAFWCNPISGHNTLYWYLQNLGQGPELLIRYENEEAVDDSQLPKDRFSAERLKGVDSTLKIQPAELGDSAVYLCASSLAGGRYNEQFFGPGTRLTVL.

A word on this clone: Its ends do not fully match the called genes, so a read error is possible. The rearrangement joins TRBV5-4 to TRBJ1-1; no reliable D call. The CDR3 is 13 residues long. Germline lookup yields CDR1 SGHNT and CDR2 YYREEE (reference sequence). CDR3 residues: CASSQVVGTEAFF. CDR3 in DNA: TGCGCCAGCAGCCAAGTTGTGGGCACTGAAGCTTTCTTT.

This rearrangement joins TRBV5-8 to TRBJ1-6, with D maybe TRBD1 (5 bases). Deletions cut 4 bases from V and 10 bases from J, with 15 bases between. The CDR3 is made up of 14 amino acids. CDR1 SGHTS and CDR2 YDEGEE come from the germline V gene. CDR3 sequence: CASSVGSRGSPLHF. The DNA of the CDR3 is TGTGCCAGCAGCGTGGGATCCCGGGGGTCACCCCTCCACTTT.